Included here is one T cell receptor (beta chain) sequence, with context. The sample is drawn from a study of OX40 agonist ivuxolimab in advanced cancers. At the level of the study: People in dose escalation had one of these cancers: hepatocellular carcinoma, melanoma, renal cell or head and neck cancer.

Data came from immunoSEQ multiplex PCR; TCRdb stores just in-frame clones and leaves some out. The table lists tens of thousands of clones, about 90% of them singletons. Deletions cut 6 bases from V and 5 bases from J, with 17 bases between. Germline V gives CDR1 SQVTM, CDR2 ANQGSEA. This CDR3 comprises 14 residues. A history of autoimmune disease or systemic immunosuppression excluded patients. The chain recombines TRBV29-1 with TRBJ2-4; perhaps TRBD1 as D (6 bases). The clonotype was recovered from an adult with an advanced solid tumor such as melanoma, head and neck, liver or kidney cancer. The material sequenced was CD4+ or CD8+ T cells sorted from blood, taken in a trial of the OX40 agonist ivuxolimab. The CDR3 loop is CSVPRQDLQNIQYF. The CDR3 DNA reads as TGCAGCGTACCCCGACAGGACCTCCAAAACATTCAGTACTTC.